The clone carrying this T cell receptor (beta chain) was counted at least ten times. No antigen is known for it. It was RNA transcripts that yielded the amplified TCR beta CDR3 regions. The study used the HTBI primer set for a first-round RT-PCR of the TCR CDR3. TCRdb itself ran the multiplex PCR reads through MiXCR, one entry per CDR3 protein. The table shows under 350,000 distinct CDR3 sequences, with roughly 15% occurring only once. For Graves' hyperthyroidism to be stable, ophthalmopathy could not progress within 18 months. Diagnoses rested on clinical symptoms, serum thyroxine and TRAb, thyroid ultrasound and orbital computed tomography. The CDR3 covers 15 residues. With 5 bases clipped from V and 0 bases from J, the junction kept 5 bases outside the gene matches. Germline V gene lookup returns CDR1 LNHDA and CDR2 SQIVND (reference sequence). This entry is derived from a study of T cells in Graves' hyperthyroidism and ophthalmopathy. The wider study: Peripheral blood specimens were obtained at initial diagnosis, prior to any treatment. Findings and limits, study-wide: Ophthalmopathy, as predicted by the model, came a median about six months after the prediction.

Material: blood. This chain connects TRBV19 to TRBJ2-3; 7 bases line up with TRBD2. This clonotype originated in a middle-aged woman with Graves' hyperthyroidism. The CDR3 sequence: CASSGLAASTDTQYF. Here the CDR3 DNA reads TGTGCCAGTAGTGGGCTAGCGGCTAGCACAGATACGCAGTATTTT.